This T cell receptor beta chain was observed in a study of blood T cell repertoires in COVID-19. With 0 bases removed from V and 4 bases from J, the gap between germline ends came to 9 bases. The CDR3 is 14 amino acids. Germline V gives CDR1 MNHEY, CDR2 SMNVEV (reference sequence). Using immunoSEQ multiplex PCR, the repertoire was profiled, and TCRdb retains in-frame clones only, with some absent. Seen here are 25,000 to 35,000 clones, around 83% observed once, and the top ten hold 25%. This clone has just a few counts. Material: peripheral blood. This clonotype was sampled from an older man with active COVID-19. The rearrangement links TRBV27 to TRBJ1-2; no clear D gene. The CDR3 coding sequence is TGTGCCAGCAGTTTATCCCGGCGGATCTATGGCTACACCTTC. This codes for CASSLSRRIYGYTF.